This passage covers 22 T cell receptor beta chains from one sample sequenced in a study of blood T cell repertoires in COVID-19. Repertoires were generated with immunoSEQ multiplex PCR, while TCRdb's copy carries only in-frame clones and drops some. The table has about 76,000 clones, about 88% seen once. Sequencing was carried out using peripheral blood. The receptors shown here come from a man aged 60 to 75 with COVID-19, enrolled during active disease.

The chain recombines TRBV30 with TRBJ1-3; D remains unclear. CDR3 size: 15 residues. V was trimmed by 0 bases and J by 7 bases, leaving 16 bases between them. Germline V gene data show CDR1 as GTSNPN and CDR2 as SVGIG (reference sequence). CDR3 in DNA: TGTGCCTGGAGTGTTGGGCAGGAGGGATGGAACACCATATATTTT. Residues: CAWSVGQEGWNTIYF.

The chain has TRBV28 and TRBJ1-2; D ambiguous. In germline, CDR1 is MDHEN, CDR2 SYDVKM. Trimming pared 6 bases from V and 7 bases from J, leaving 27 bases between. The length of the CDR3 is 17 residues. This chain's CDR3 is CASSPNNIRDNRGGYTF. CDR3 DNA sequence: TGTGCCAGCAGCCCTAATAATATCCGGGATAATCGGGGTGGCTACACCTTC.

The V gene is TRBV5-6, the J gene TRBJ1-4, with 9 bases that match TRBD1. Trimming cost V 3 bases and J 8 bases; bases outside gene matches: 5. Germline V gene sequence: CDR1 SGHDT, CDR2 YYEEEE. CDR3 length: 14 residues. Here the CDR3 DNA reads TGTGCCAGCAGCTGGACAGGGGAGAAAGAAAAACTGTTTTTT. It codes for CASSWTGEKEKLFF.

The table lists this clone with a count of one. V gene TRBV10-2 combines with J gene TRBJ1-1; D might be TRBD1 (5 bases). Trimming removed 0 bases at V and 1 base at J, with 15 bases between. The CDR3 has 17 residues. Germline V gene lookup returns CDR1 WSHSY and CDR2 SAAADI. CDR3 DNA: TGCGCCAGCAGTGAGTCCCGTCCGGGGGGTAGGAACACTGAAGCTTTCTTT. Encoded protein: CASSESRPGGRNTEAFF.

The V and J genes are TRBV7-2 and TRBJ1-2, with a tentative D call TRBD1 (5 bases). Germline loops: CDR1 SGHTA, CDR2 FQGNSA. This CDR3 region has 14 residues. With 5 bases removed from V and 2 bases from J, the gap between germline ends came to 12 bases. CDR3 DNA sequence: TGTGCCAGCAGCCCCTCGGAGGGGAACTATGGCTACACCTTC. It codes for CASSPSEGNYGYTF.

This sequence joins TRBV5-6 and TRBJ1-1; D gene unclear. Trimming stripped 2 bases from V and 11 bases from J, with 13 bases between. The CDR3 totals 12 residues. CDR1 SGHDT and CDR2 YYEEEE come from the germline V gene. The CDR3 spells CASSFRGFLAFF. DNA for the CDR3: TGTGCCAGCAGCTTTAGAGGGTTCTTGGCTTTCTTT.

V is TRBV12-3 or TRBV12-4 and J is TRBJ2-1; a possible D gene is TRBD2 (5 bases). This CDR3 has 12 amino acids. The V end was cut by 6 bases, the J end by 9 bases, with 12 bases between. The CDR3: CASSPRGLEQFF. In DNA form, the CDR3 reads TGTGCCAGCAGCCCGAGAGGGCTTGAGCAGTTCTTC.

Details on this clone: Other DNA sequences in this specimen translate into the identical CDR3. This rearrangement joins TRBV6-5 to TRBJ1-2; the D is unclear. The CDR3 covers 13 residues. Germline V gene data show CDR1 as MNHEY and CDR2 as SVGAGI. The V and J ends lost 2 bases and 5 bases respectively, with 9 bases between them. The CDR3 sequence: CASSYPGGYGYTF. CDR3 nucleotides: TGTGCCAGCAGTTACCCGGGTGGATATGGCTACACCTTC.

This chain joins TRBV15 and TRBJ2-5; D is perhaps TRBD2 (6 bases). The CDR3 loop spans 13 amino acids. V was shortened by 0 bases and J by 5 bases, with 7 bases between the two germline ends. The germline gives CDR1 LNHNV, CDR2 YYDKDF (reference sequence). The CDR3 DNA is TGTGCCACCAGCAGAGAAAGCGGGGAGACCCAGTACTTC. It translates to CATSRESGETQYF.

The chain couples TRBV6-1 to TRBJ1-1, with D possibly TRBD1 on 6 matching bases. Germline CDR1 and CDR2: MNHNS and SASEGT. The CDR3 is made up of 14 amino acids. The ends were cut back, 0 bases at V and 6 bases at J, with 11 bases in the middle. CDR3 sequence (DNA): TGTGCCAGCAGTGAAGCGTACAGGGAATCTGAAGCTTTCTTT. Protein: CASSEAYRESEAFF.

This clone was detected only a few times. The chain has TRBV9 and TRBJ1-6, with TRBD1 as a possible D gene (5 bases). V lost 0 bases to trimming and J lost 5 bases, with 6 bases between them. CDR3 length: 14 amino acids. Germline CDR1 is SGDLS and CDR2 is YYNGEE. CDR3 sequence reads: CASSVEGNNSPLHF. CDR3 DNA: TGTGCCAGCAGCGTAGAGGGGAATAATTCACCCCTCCACTTT.

The V gene is TRBV7-2, the J gene TRBJ2-7, with D possibly being TRBD1 (6 bases). Germline lookup yields CDR1 SGHTA and CDR2 FQGNSA. Trimming stripped 3 bases from V and 6 bases from J, with 12 bases between. The CDR3 spans 13 residues. CDR3 nucleotide sequence: TGTGCCAGCAGCTTTTCCTCAGGGGCCGAGCAGTACTTC. Translation: CASSFSSGAEQYF.

This chain uses TRBV28 with TRBJ2-1; 10 bases agree with TRBD2. The CDR3 loop spans 15 amino acids. CDR1 is MDHEN, CDR2 SYDVKM, per germline. The ends lost 7 bases at V and 7 bases at J; junction bases unmatched: 10. The CDR3 coding sequence is TGTGCCAGCAAGCATCAGCGGGGGGGTTTGAATGAGCAGTTCTTC. Translated: CASKHQRGGLNEQFF. The full variable domain, with the rest looked up from reference TRBV28 and TRBJ2-1, is DVKVTQSSRYLVKRTGEKVFLECVQDMDHENMFWYRQDPGLGLRLIYFSYDVKMKEKGDIPEGYSVSREKKERFSLILESASTNQTSMYLCASKHQRGGLNEQFFGPGTRLTVL.

The chain carries TRBV3-1 (or the pseudogene TRBV3-2) and TRBJ2-7; possibly TRBD1 for D (6 bases). The germline V gene encodes CDR1 LGHDT and CDR2 YNNKEL (reference sequence). V was shortened by 1 base and J by 3 bases, with 13 bases between the two germline ends. CDR3 length equals 15 residues. The DNA of the CDR3 is TGTGCCAGCAGCCAAGCTGCGATACAGGGCTACGAGCAGTACTTC. Translated, it gives CASSQAAIQGYEQYF.

This clone occurred a few times. The V gene is TRBV28, the J gene TRBJ1-6, with D hard to call. The V end was cut by 8 bases, the J end by 9 bases, with 20 bases between. The CDR3 runs 15 residues. Germline loops: CDR1 MDHEN, CDR2 SYDVKM. Written as DNA, the CDR3 is TGTGCCAGCTCCCCCTACGAGGGAAGGAGTTCACCCCTCCACTTT. This translates into CASSPYEGRSSPLHF.

This chain uses TRBV7-9 with TRBJ2-5; perhaps TRBD2 as D (5 bases). The germline V gene encodes CDR1 SEHNR and CDR2 FQNEAQ (reference sequence). The V gene lost 4 bases and the J gene lost 5 bases, with 20 bases spanning the gap. This CDR3 has 16 amino acids. The CDR3 DNA follows: TGTGCCAGCAGCTCTCGCGGGTATTCGGGTGAGGAGACCCAGTACTTC. This encodes CASSSRGYSGEETQYF.

This clone was counted once. J is TRBJ2-2 and V is TRBV7-9; 9 bases are shared with TRBD2. CDR1 and CDR2 (germline): SEHNR, FQNEAQ (reference sequence). The CDR3 totals 16 residues. With 4 bases clipped from V and 5 bases from J, the junction kept 8 bases outside the gene matches. The CDR3 loop reads CASSWAGGRGTGELFF. The CDR3, as DNA: TGTGCCAGCAGCTGGGCTGGCGGGAGGGGGACCGGGGAGCTGTTTTTT. The full variable domain, completed using reference TRBV7-9 and TRBJ2-2, is DTGVSQNPRHKITKRGQNVTFRCDPISEHNRLYWYRQTLGQGPEFLTYFQNEAQLEKSRLLSDRFSAERPKGSFSTLEIQRTEQGDSAMYLCASSWAGGRGTGELFFGEGSRLTVL.

CDR3: CASRVLTGMNTEAFF. Written as DNA, the CDR3 is TGCGCCAGCAGGGTACTAACAGGGATGAACACTGAAGCTTTCTTT. V is TRBV10-2 and J is TRBJ1-1; TRBD1 might be the D (6 bases). CDR3 length: 15 residues. The V end lost 6 bases, the J end lost 0 bases, and 14 bases lay between the germline ends. The germline V gene has CDR1 WSHSY and CDR2 SAAADI.

This sequence joins TRBV7-9 and TRBJ2-1; perhaps TRBD2 as D (6 bases). Germline V CDR1 and CDR2: SEHNR, FQNEAQ (reference sequence). Deletions cut 7 bases from V and 3 bases from J, with 22 bases between. This CDR3 has 17 residues. CDR3 sequence: CASTPGSGSVIYNEQFF. For the CDR3, the DNA is TGTGCCAGCACCCCCGGCTCCGGGAGTGTGATCTACAATGAGCAGTTCTTC.

The genes are TRBV2 and TRBJ1-4, with a tentative D call TRBD1 (6 bases). CDR3 length: 15 amino acids. V lost 8 bases to trimming and J lost 7 bases, with 20 bases between them. Germline V CDR1 and CDR2: SNHLY, FYNNEI. CDR3 in DNA: TGTGCCAGCCTCCGCATGGGGGGGGCGGTTGAAAAACTGTTTTTT. It encodes CASLRMGGAVEKLFF.

The genes are TRBV2 and TRBJ2-2; possibly TRBD2 for D (5 bases). This CDR3 comprises 15 residues. Trimming took 4 bases from V and 6 from J, leaving 15 bases between them. The V gene's germline CDR1 is SNHLY and CDR2 FYNNEI. The CDR3 sequence is CASSAQASLAGELFF. In DNA, the CDR3 is TGTGCCAGCAGTGCTCAAGCTTCACTAGCCGGGGAGCTGTTTTTT.

This rearrangement joins TRBV29-1 to TRBJ2-1, with 8 bases identical to TRBD1. After removal of 4 bases from V and 7 bases from J, the junction contained 3 bases not matched to a gene. The CDR3 covers 12 residues. Germline V gene data show CDR1 as SQVTM and CDR2 as ANQGSEA. In nucleotides, the CDR3 is TGCAGCGTTGGGACAGGGATGAATGAGCAGTTCTTC. Its translation: CSVGTGMNEQFF.